This T cell receptor beta chain was sequenced for a study of CD8+ T cells in alopecia areata. On the study more broadly: Skin from approximately 6-12-month-old C3H/HeJ graft donors with spontaneous alopecia went to approximately 6-10-week-old female C3H/HeJ mice.

Cutaneous lymph nodes were pooled and cells sorted by CD4, CD8alpha, NKG2D, NKG2ACE and more. cDNA reverse transcribed from extracted RNA served as the sequencing template. Assay: immunoSEQ multiplex PCR; the TCRdb copy retains only in-frame clones and omits some. The record shows roughly 260,000 clones for this sample, with no singletons present. This CDR3 contains 15 residues. CDR1 is FNHDT and CDR2 is SITEND in the germline V gene (reference sequence). Trimming at V came to 4 bases and at J to 3 bases, leaving 6 bases not matched to a gene. Regarding this clone: The germline and genes are mouse ones. The missing CDR3 end, 4 residues past where the read stops, is filled in from the germline J gene.

The material sequenced was CD4+ T cells sorted from a lymph node. The chain is built from TRBV19 and TRBJ2-4, with 9 bases identical to TRBD2. The TCR originated in a C3H/HeJ mouse with alopecia areata. Mice of this strain are of MHC haplotype H2-k. CDR3 bases read: TGTGCCAGCAGTTCCCCGACTGGGGGACAAAAC. This gives the protein CASSSPTGGQN. The entire CDR3 protein reads CASSSPTGGQNTLYF.